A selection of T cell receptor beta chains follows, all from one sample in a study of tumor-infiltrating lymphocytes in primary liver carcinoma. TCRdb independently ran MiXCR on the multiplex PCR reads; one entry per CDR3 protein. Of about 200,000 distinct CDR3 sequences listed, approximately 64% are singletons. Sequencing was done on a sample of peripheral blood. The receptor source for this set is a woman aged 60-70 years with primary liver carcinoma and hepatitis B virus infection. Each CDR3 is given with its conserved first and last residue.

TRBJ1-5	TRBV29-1	CSVLASGGQPQHF
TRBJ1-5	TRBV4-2	CASGQRRYNQPQHF
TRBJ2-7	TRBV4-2	CAIMTTVLYEQYF
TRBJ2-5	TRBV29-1	CGVGGRPGRQEAQYF
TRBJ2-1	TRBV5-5	CASNLRQDPYNEQFF
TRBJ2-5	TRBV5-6	CASSFIFETQYF
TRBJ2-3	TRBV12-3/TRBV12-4	CASSSAYGADTQYF
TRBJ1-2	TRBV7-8	CASSSRDSSYGYTF
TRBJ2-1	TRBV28	CASSDPAREQFF
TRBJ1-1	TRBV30	CALAHRNTEAFF
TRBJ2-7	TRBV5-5	CASSLGDGTRTYEQYF
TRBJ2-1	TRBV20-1	CSARDSWLSYNEQFF
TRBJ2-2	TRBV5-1	CASGPQGSGELFF
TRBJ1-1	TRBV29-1	CSVEGGRGSTEAFF
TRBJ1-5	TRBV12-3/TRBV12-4	CASSLNFRSGGSNQPQHF
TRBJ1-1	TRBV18	CASSSTGRRTEAFF
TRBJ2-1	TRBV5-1	CASSSGLGSSYNEQFF
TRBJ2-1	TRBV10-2	CASQGKGYNEQFF
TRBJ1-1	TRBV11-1	CASSHSVQPNTEASF
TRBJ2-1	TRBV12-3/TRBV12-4	CASSLRSGRYNEQFF
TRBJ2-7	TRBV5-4	CASSPQLAGAYEQYF
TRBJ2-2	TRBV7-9	CANSLGQGNTGELFF